One and the same sample provided the 14 T cell receptor beta chains below, sequenced in a study of early T cells in non-severe SARS-CoV-2 infection. TCRdb passed the 5' RACE reads through MiXCR, listing each CDR3 protein once. The table includes approximately 76,000 distinct CDR3 sequences, approximately 13% detected once. Source material: whole blood. All receptors come from an adult who was a healthcare worker with PCR-confirmed SARS-CoV-2 infection or an uninfected control (not recorded which).

The table lists this clonotype with many counts. The chain combines TRBV7-9 with TRBJ1-6; D might be TRBD1 (5 bases). The germline CDR1 and CDR2 sequences are SEHNR and FQNEAQ (reference sequence). V was shortened by 6 bases and J by 17 bases, with 14 bases between the two germline ends. This CDR3 has 11 amino acids. Here the CDR3 reads CASSTRGDIHF. The CDR3 region has the DNA TGTGCCAGCAGTACCCGGGGGGATATCCACTTT. Looking up the rest from reference TRBV7-9 and TRBJ1-6 gives the full variable domain: DTGVSQNPRHKITKRGQNVTFRCDPISEHNRLYWYRQTLGQGPEFLTYFQNEAQLEKSRLLSDRFSAERPKGSFSTLEIQRTEQGDSAMYLCASSTRGDIHFGNGTRLTVT.

This clonotype was seen at least ten times. This sequence joins TRBV5-1 and TRBJ2-2, with 9 bases lining up with TRBD2. This CDR3 has 16 amino acids. Germline trimming cut 3 bases from V and 3 bases from J; bases unmatched to any gene: 6. Looked up from germline, CDR1 is SGHRS and CDR2 is YFSETQ. CDR3: CASSSGTSLYTGELFF. CDR3 nucleotides: TGCGCCAGCAGCTCCGGGACTAGCCTCTACACCGGGGAGCTGTTTTTT.

The chain couples TRBV29-1 to TRBJ2-2; the D is unclear. V dropped 6 bases and J dropped 3 bases, with 8 bases sitting between them. Germline V lookup: CDR1 SQVTM, CDR2 ANQGSEA. The CDR3 spans 12 residues. CDR3 protein: CSVAPYTGELFF. The CDR3 coding sequence is TGCAGCGTCGCACCCTACACCGGGGAGCTGTTTTTT.

The chain recombines TRBV7-2 with TRBJ2-5; no definite D call. The V end lost 5 bases, the J end lost 0 bases, and 7 bases lay between the germline ends. Germline loops: CDR1 SGHTA, CDR2 FQGNSA. The CDR3 extends over 13 amino acids. CDR3 residues: CASSRTYQETQYF. The CDR3 nucleotides read TGTGCCAGCAGCCGGACGTACCAAGAGACCCAGTACTTC.

This clonotype was observed a handful of times. The rearrangement links TRBV11-2 to TRBJ1-2, with 8 bases aligning to TRBD1. This CDR3 comprises 15 residues. V lost 7 bases and J lost 8; bases outside the gene matches: 15. CDR1 is SGHAT, CDR2 FQNNGV, per germline. CDR3 bases: TGTGCCAGCACCACTGGACAGGGAGCCCCTGGGGGCTACACCTTC. Translated, it gives CASTTGQGAPGGYTF.

In its sample, this clonotype was seen many times. V gene TRBV4-1 combines with J gene TRBJ2-7; D could derive from TRBD1 or TRBD2 (5 bases each). Trimming took 8 bases from V and 0 from J, leaving 11 bases between them. The V gene's germline CDR1 is MGHRA and CDR2 YSYEKL. This CDR3 comprises 13 residues. This CDR3 reads CASRDLNSYEQYF. The CDR3 nucleotides are TGCGCCAGCCGGGACCTAAACTCCTACGAGCAGTACTTC.

This clonotype was observed at least ten times. The V call is TRBV7-2, the J call TRBJ2-1, with TRBD2 identical over 7 bases. The CDR3 is 12 residues long. The V gene end was trimmed by 3 bases and the J gene end by 15 bases; junction bases not matched to a gene: 8. Germline CDR1 reads SGHTA; CDR2 reads FQGNSA. This CDR3 is CASSFESGKGFF. The DNA for the CDR3 is TGTGCCAGCAGCTTCGAAAGCGGGAAGGGGTTCTTC.

This clonotype occurred a few times. V is TRBV2 and J is TRBJ2-1; D perhaps matches TRBD1 (6 bases). Trimming pared 5 bases from V and 0 bases from J, leaving 11 bases between. The CDR3 runs to 15 residues. Germline values: CDR1 SNHLY, CDR2 FYNNEI. CDR3 DNA sequence: TGTGCCAGCAGTCAGGGGACACCCTCCTACAATGAGCAGTTCTTC. It yields the protein CASSQGTPSYNEQFF. Full variable domain (missing parts from reference TRBV2 and TRBJ2-1): EPEVTQTPSHQVTQMGQEVILRCVPISNHLYFYWYRQILGQKVEFLVSFYNNEISEKSEIFDDQFSVERPDGSNFTLKIRSTKLEDSAMYFCASSQGTPSYNEQFFGPGTRLTVL.

This clonotype occurred many times. The CDR3 spells CANLGSESGEQYF. CDR3 nucleotide sequence: TGTGCCAACCTCGGGAGTGAGTCGGGGGAGCAGTACTTC. The chain couples TRBV19 to TRBJ2-7; D may be TRBD2 (6 bases). Per the germline V gene, CDR1 is LNHDA and CDR2 is SQIVND (reference sequence). CDR3 length: 13 residues. The germline V and J ends were trimmed by 10 bases and 7 bases, with 20 bases remaining between them.

This clonotype was observed a few times. This rearrangement joins TRBV12-3 or TRBV12-4 to TRBJ2-3, with D unresolved. Trimming pared 7 bases from V and 0 bases from J, leaving 14 bases between. This CDR3 has 15 amino acids. CDR3 DNA: TGTGCCAGCACCACTGGAGCGCCTAGCACAGATACGCAGTATTTT. Its translation: CASTTGAPSTDTQYF.

This sequence joins TRBV6-2 or TRBV6-3 and TRBJ2-7; TRBD1 is a possible D gene (6 bases). This CDR3 has 13 amino acids. V was pared by 5 bases and J by 2 bases, with 10 bases between. CDR1 and CDR2 (germline): MNHEY, SVGEGT. The chain's CDR3 is CASSPDSAYEQYF. Written as DNA, the CDR3 is TGTGCCAGCAGTCCGGACAGCGCCTACGAGCAGTACTTC.

This clonotype was seen at least ten times. The V call is TRBV10-1, the J call TRBJ2-1; possible D gene TRBD1, 6 bases. Germline CDR1 reads WNHNN; CDR2 reads SYGVQD (reference sequence). The V and J ends lost 5 bases and 9 bases respectively, with 17 bases between them. This CDR3 has 14 residues. In DNA form, the CDR3 reads TGCGCCAGCAGTACAGGGACACCGCTTGGTGAGCAGTTCTTC. Translating it yields CASSTGTPLGEQFF.

At least ten counts were recorded for this clonotype. The CDR3 sequence: CASSSQNTEAFF. The CDR3, as DNA: TGTGCCAGCAGCTCACAAAACACTGAAGCTTTCTTT. The J gene is TRBJ1-1, the V gene TRBV5-5, with D unclear. This CDR3 is built from 12 residues. Germline lookup yields CDR1 SGHKS and CDR2 YYEKEE (reference sequence). V was cut by 3 bases and J by 2 bases, with 5 bases left in between.

In its sample, this clonotype was seen many times. The chain couples TRBV28 to TRBJ1-2; tentative D call: TRBD1 (5 bases). This CDR3 is built from 14 residues. V gave up 6 bases and J gave up 1 base, with 12 bases separating them. Germline V lookup: CDR1 MDHEN, CDR2 SYDVKM. The CDR3 sequence is CASRPLGGNYGYTF. As DNA, the CDR3 is TGTGCCAGCAGGCCGCTGGGGGGTAACTATGGCTACACCTTC.